Shown below are 25 T cell receptor beta chains from a single sample sequenced in a study of tumor and adjacent non-tumor tissue in lung cancer (dated by TCRdb to 2016 to 2019). Receptor libraries were prepared by multiplex PCR. Sequencing relied on an Illumina HiSeq 2500. TCRbeta libraries were built by three rounds of nested PCR using primers (Table S4), following protocols modified from ARM-PCR. TCRdb handled the public reads itself, with Q25 trimming in fastp and clone calling in MiXCR, and kept productive beta chains. When rows share a CDR3 protein, they turn into one entry using the most common DNA and genes. The sample has approximately 79,000 distinct CDR3 sequences on record, 76% of them singletons. Around 38% of the sample rests with the top ten. Bulk unsorted tissue served as the source for RNA extraction, and RNA quality was assessed using a NanoDrop ND-1000 and an Agilent 2100. Normal lung samples were distant non-tumor tissue taken more than 3 cm from the tumor edge.

Sequenced material: distant non-tumor lung tissue. These receptors all stem from a man aged 65-85 years with non-small cell lung cancer.

Regarding this clonotype: At one of its ends the junction is not consistent with the germline gene, which may arise from a read error. The genes are TRBV12-3 or TRBV12-4 and TRBJ1-4; D is unclear. The CDR3 runs to 14 residues. In DNA form, the CDR3 reads TGTGCCAGCAGCCCCGGAACACATAATGAAAAACTGTCTTTT. Its protein is CASSPGTHNEKLSF.

Worth noting for this clonotype: Because the CDR3 is missing its conserved closing phenylalanine or tryptophan, this is likely a read error. The chain joins TRBV11-2 to TRBJ2-1; D ambiguous. Germline-derived CDR1 and CDR2 are SGHAT and FQNNGV. The CDR3 runs 11 residues. Written as DNA, the CDR3 is TGTGCAGCAGCTCTTAACAATGAGCAGTTCGTC. It yields the protein CAAALNNEQFV.

This rearrangement joins TRBV5-6 to TRBJ2-7; D may correspond to TRBD1 or TRBD2 (5 bases each). From germline, CDR1 is SGHDT and CDR2 YYEEEE. Trimming took 10 bases from V and 2 from J, leaving 22 bases between them. This CDR3 contains 15 residues. CDR3: CAGTAYVTVTYEQYF. The CDR3 nucleotides are TGTGCCGGGACGGCATACGTGACTGTAACCTACGAGCAGTACTTC.

This clonotype appeared a few times. A much larger clone lies one base from this, so it may be a read error. The chain is built from TRBV6-2 or TRBV6-3 and TRBJ2-3, with D perhaps TRBD2 (6 bases). V lost 8 bases and J 6 bases, leaving 15 bases between the germline ends. The germline CDR1 and CDR2 sequences are MNHEY and SVGEGT. This CDR3 spans 13 amino acids. CDR3 loop: CASVAVFMDTQYF. CDR3 in DNA: TGTGCCAGCGTAGCGGTATTTATGGATACGCAGTATTTT.

As to this clonotype: A junction end diverges from the germline sequence, so it may reflect a read error. The chain carries TRBV20-1 and TRBJ1-1; the D is unclear. The CDR3 is made up of 14 amino acids. Per germline, CDR1 DFQATT and CDR2 SNEGSKA (reference sequence). CDR3 loop: CNARGPRVNTEAFF. CDR3 coding DNA: TGCAATGCTAGAGGTCCTCGAGTGAACACTGAAGCTTTCTTT.

With regard to this clonotype: A single base separates this from a much larger clone, so it may be a read error. This CDR3 is CVSTPGTSYEQYF. CDR3 coding DNA: TGTGTCAGCACTCCCGGGACCTCCTACGAGCAGTACTTC. The chain combines TRBV6-2 or TRBV6-3 with TRBJ2-7; D tentatively fits TRBD1 or TRBD2 (5 bases each). Germline assignment: CDR1 MNHEY and CDR2 SVGEGT. The CDR3 runs 13 residues.

This chain connects TRBV29-1 to TRBJ2-1; D is ambiguous. This CDR3 is built from 13 residues. The germline CDR1 and CDR2 sequences are SQVTM and ANQGSEA. This CDR3 reads CNIEFEAYNEQFF. The CDR3 DNA reads TGCAACATTGAATTTGAGGCCTACAATGAGCAGTTCTTC.

Regarding this clonotype: One end of the junction varies from germline; a read error may be responsible. V is TRBV6-1 and J is TRBJ2-3; possibly TRBD1 or TRBD2 for D (6 bases each). The CDR3 covers 13 residues. The V gene's germline CDR1 is MNHNS and CDR2 SASEGT. The CDR3, as DNA: TGCGCCAGCTGGAGGGGGAGCACAGATATGCAGTATTTT. Translation: CASWRGSTDMQYF.

This clonotype was found many times. V is TRBV20-1 and J is TRBJ1-5; 7 bases line up with TRBD1. CDR1 and CDR2 (germline): DFQATT, SNEGSKA (reference sequence). The CDR3 covers 14 residues. The trim removed 3 bases at V and 2 bases at J, leaving 4 bases unmatched. The CDR3 region is CSASSGTGNQPQHF. The CDR3 nucleotides are TGCAGTGCTAGTTCCGGGACAGGCAATCAGCCCCAGCATTTT.

On this clonotype: The germline gene is not matched at one end of the junction; a read error may be the cause. This rearrangement joins TRBV6-1 to TRBJ2-6; 7 nucleotides match TRBD1. The germline V gene has CDR1 MNHNS and CDR2 SASEGT. The CDR3 is 14 residues long. The CDR3 spells CARSEGAGANVLTF. CDR3 DNA sequence: TGTGCCAGGAGTGAGGGGGCTGGGGCCAACGTCCTGACCTTC.

The chain has TRBV11-2 and TRBJ1-2, with D perhaps TRBD1 (5 bases). The germline V gene encodes CDR1 SGHAT and CDR2 FQNNGV. The CDR3 runs to 15 residues. Deletions cut 3 bases from V and 4 bases from J, with 15 bases between. CDR3 nucleotide sequence: TGTGCCAGCAGCTTTTCAAGGGGCTTCCCCTATGGCTACACCTTC. Encoded protein: CASSFSRGFPYGYTF. The full variable domain, rest sourced from reference TRBV11-2 and TRBJ1-2, is EAGVAQSPRYKIIEKRQSVAFWCNPISGHATLYWYQQILGQGPKLLIQFQNNGVVDDSQLPKDRFSAERLKGVDSTLKIQPAKLEDSAVYLCASSFSRGFPYGYTFGSGTRLTVV.

This clonotype has a count of ten or more. The chain has TRBV10-3 and TRBJ2-7, with D uncertain. Trimming shortened V by 2 bases and J by 3 bases, and 11 bases separated the two germline ends. Germline CDR1 and CDR2: ENHRY and SYGVKD. The CDR3 runs 14 residues. This chain's CDR3 is CAISEGSRGYEQYF. The CDR3 DNA is TGTGCCATCAGTGAGGGTAGCCGTGGCTACGAGCAGTACTTC.

Concerning this clonotype itself: One end of the junction varies from germline; a read error may be responsible. V gene TRBV6-6 combines with J gene TRBJ1-1; possibly TRBD1 for D (5 bases). This CDR3 region has 15 residues. The V gene's germline CDR1 is MNHNY and CDR2 SVGAGI (reference sequence). CDR3 in amino acids: CVSSYPGRQNIEALF. DNA for the CDR3: TGTGTCAGCAGTTACCCGGGACGGCAAAACATTGAAGCTTTATTT.

This chain joins TRBV29-1 and TRBJ2-7, with a weak D call TRBD2 (6 bases). Germline assignment: CDR1 SQVTM and CDR2 ANQGSEA. CDR3 length: 14 amino acids. The CDR3 reads CIIERAGSTYEQYF. CDR3 bases: TGCATCATTGAAAGGGCGGGATCGACCTACGAGCAGTACTTC.

Comments on this clonotype: In this CDR3 the conserved last residue, phenylalanine or tryptophan, is missing, so a read error is likely. The CDR3 DNA is TGTGCCAGCAGCTTTGGAACCGGGAAGTCAGGCGGGGAGCTGTTTATT. Amino acid sequence: CASSFGTGKSGGELFI. The genes are TRBV5-6 and TRBJ2-2; D possibly corresponds to TRBD2 (5 bases). The CDR3 sequence is 16 residues long. The V end lost 2 bases, the J end lost 7 bases, and 18 bases lay between the germline ends. Germline loops: CDR1 SGHDT, CDR2 YYEEEE.

As regards this clonotype: Because the CDR3 is missing its conserved closing phenylalanine or tryptophan, this is likely a read error. The rearrangement joins TRBV29-1 to TRBJ2-5; a weak D match, TRBD1 (6 bases). Germline CDR1 reads SQVTM; CDR2 reads ANQGSEA. This CDR3 comprises 16 residues. The CDR3 region has the DNA TGCAGCGCCAAGCCCTACATCCAGACAGGTCAAGCGACCCAGTACTTA. Its protein is CSAKPYIQTGQATQYL.

Regarding this clonotype: An end of the junction does not agree with germline; a read error may underlie this. The chain carries TRBV5-4 and TRBJ1-6; D ambiguous. Germline V gene sequence: CDR1 SGHNT, CDR2 YYREEE (reference sequence). This CDR3 region has 16 residues. The CDR3 protein is CASSYLPGYLNLPLHF. The CDR3 nucleotides are TGTGCCAGCAGCTACTTACCGGGATACCTTAATTTACCCCTCCACTTT. The whole variable domain, remainder taken from reference TRBV5-4 and TRBJ1-6, is ETGVTQSPTHLIKTRGQQVTLRCSSQSGHNTVSWYQQALGQGPQFIFQYYREEENGRGNFPPRFSGLQFPNYSSELNVNALELDDSALYLCASSYLPGYLNLPLHFGNGTRLTVT.

About this clonotype: Sequence at one end of the junction differs from germline and may be a read error. This sequence joins TRBV5-6 and TRBJ2-4; D is perhaps TRBD1 or TRBD2 (6 bases each). From germline, CDR1 is SGHDT and CDR2 YYEEEE. The CDR3 covers 16 residues. In DNA, the CDR3 is TGTGCCAGCAGCTCCGGCGGGACACCTCTCAAAAACATTAAGTTCTTC. Translating gives CASSSGGTPLKNIKFF.

The rearrangement joins TRBV6-6 to TRBJ1-5; TRBD1 matches 8 bases. This CDR3 comprises 14 residues. V dropped 5 bases and J dropped 9; count of bases not matched to a gene: 9. Looked up from germline, CDR1 is MNHNY and CDR2 is SVGAGI (reference sequence). The CDR3 here is CASSRTGSPGPQHF. CDR3 nucleotides: TGTGCCAGCAGTCGGACAGGGTCCCCAGGGCCCCAGCATTTT.

On this clonotype: At one end the junction does not follow the germline gene, possibly because of a read error. This rearrangement joins TRBV6-5 to TRBJ1-5, with TRBD1 identical over 8 bases. The CDR3 consists of 15 residues. Germline-derived CDR1 and CDR2 are MNHEY and SVGAGI. This chain's CDR3 is CASSPGQGFHQPHHF. The CDR3 DNA reads as TGTGCCAGCAGTCCCGGACAGGGTTTTCATCAGCCCCATCATTTT.

As regards this clonotype: Germline and junction disagree at one end, which may indicate a read error. The V and J genes are TRBV11-2 and TRBJ2-2, with D perhaps being TRBD1 or TRBD2 (5 bases each). The germline V gene has CDR1 SGHAT and CDR2 FQNNGV. The CDR3 loop spans 15 amino acids. The CDR3 loop is CASSIRQAATGDLFF. As DNA, the CDR3 is TGTGCCAGCAGCATAAGACAAGCGGCCACCGGGGACCTGTTTTTT.

About this clonotype: This may be a read error, as it is one base from a much larger clone. For the CDR3, the DNA is TGTGTCACCAGGCCCAGCTCCTACAATGAGCAGTTCTTC. Translated: CVTRPSSYNEQFF. The genes are TRBV24-1 and TRBJ2-1; the D is unclear. The germline gives CDR1 KGHDR, CDR2 SFDVKD. There are 13 residues in the CDR3.

Note on this clonotype: A junction end diverges from the germline sequence, so it may reflect a read error. The rearrangement joins TRBV6-1 to TRBJ2-7; TRBD1 matches 9 bases. CDR1 and CDR2 (germline): MNHNS, SASEGT. This CDR3 region has 13 residues. CDR3 nucleotides: TGTGCCAGCGCCGGGACAGGGTTATACGTGCAGTACTTC. Translated: CASAGTGLYVQYF.

As regards this clonotype: A much larger clone differs from this one at a single base, so this may be a read error. This chain uses TRBV20-1 with TRBJ2-1; no clear D gene. Germline loops: CDR1 DFQATT, CDR2 SNEGSKA (reference sequence). This CDR3 contains 15 residues. V was shortened by 3 bases and J by 6 bases, with 18 bases between the two germline ends. The CDR3 spells CSASDPARTSNEQFF. CDR3 sequence (DNA): TGCAGTGCTAGCGACCCCGCCCGGACCAGCAATGAGCAGTTCTTC.

A word on this clonotype: One end of the junction is discordant with germline, which a read error may explain. J is TRBJ1-1 and V is TRBV11-3; D perhaps matches TRBD1 (5 bases). The CDR3 runs 16 residues. Germline loops: CDR1 SGHNT, CDR2 YENEEA. This CDR3 is CAISFSDRTLNTEAFF. CDR3 DNA sequence: TGTGCCATCAGCTTCAGCGACAGAACCCTGAACACTGAAGCTTTCTTT. Based on the CDR3 plus reference TRBV11-3 and TRBJ1-1, the full variable domain is EAGVVQSPRYKIIEKKQPVAFWCNPISGHNTLYWYLQNLGQGPELLIRYENEEAVDDSQLPKDRFSAERLKGVDSTLKIQPAELGDSAVYLCAISFSDRTLNTEAFFGQGTRLTVV.